This entry lists 28 T cell receptor beta chains sequenced from one sample in a study of regulatory T cells in long-lasting Graves disease. Time point defined: newly diagnosed GD, antithyroid drugs for less than 3 months. From RNA extracted from PBMCs, the TCR library was made. Arm-PCR of CDR3 regions and iRepertoire HTBI primers were the basis on which TCR beta libraries were built. Each CDR3 protein is one row after TCRdb ran MiXCR on the multiplex PCR reads. The repertoire holds around 400,000 distinct CDR3 sequences, roughly a sixth seen once, with about 24% in the top ten. The sample was peripheral blood mononuclear cells (PBMCs), taken at new diagnosis, from a patient treated with antithyroid drugs. These receptors were collected from a female donor with Graves disease.

The chain's CDR3 is CASSSLRGSDTQYF. DNA for the CDR3: TGTGCCAGCAGCTCGTTAAGAGGGTCAGATACGCAGTATTTT. The V gene is TRBV7-6, the J gene TRBJ2-3, with D maybe TRBD2 (5 bases). Per the germline V gene, CDR1 is SGHVS and CDR2 is FNYEAQ. CDR3 size: 14 residues. Trimming removed 4 bases at V and 4 bases at J, with 12 bases between.

There are many counts of this clonotype. This chain uses TRBV6-4 with TRBJ2-2; D gene uncertain. Trimming shortened V by 0 bases and J by 3 bases, and 5 bases separated the two germline ends. The CDR3 totals 14 residues. Germline values: CDR1 MRHNA, CDR2 SNTAGT. This chain's CDR3 is CASSDSSHTGELFF. DNA for the CDR3: TGTGCCAGCAGTGACTCTAGCCACACCGGGGAGCTGTTTTTT.

The chain carries TRBV7-8 and TRBJ1-5; a possible D gene is TRBD1 (5 bases). V lost 5 bases and J 11 bases, leaving 10 bases between the germline ends. Germline-derived CDR1 and CDR2 are SGHVS and FQNEAQ. This CDR3 region has 11 residues. The CDR3 bases are TGTGCCAGCAGCCTTGGGGGGGCCCAGCATTTT. This gives the protein CASSLGGAQHF.

Ten or more counts support this clonotype. The rearrangement joins TRBV24-1 to TRBJ2-2; 12 bases agree with TRBD2. J gave up 2 bases and V 2 bases, and 5 bases lay outside the gene matches. This CDR3 is built from 18 residues. Germline loops: CDR1 KGHDR, CDR2 SFDVKD. The chain's CDR3 is CATSDSRTSGINTGELFF. The CDR3 nucleotides read TGTGCCACCAGTGATTCCCGGACTAGCGGGATTAACACCGGGGAGCTGTTTTTT.

This clonotype was counted at least ten times. This chain connects TRBV3-1 to TRBJ2-3; TRBD2 aligns across 12 bases. Germline CDR1 LGHDT, CDR2 YNNKEL (reference sequence). The V and J ends lost 1 base and 4 bases, in that order; junction bases with no gene match: 3. The CDR3 covers 16 residues. The CDR3, as DNA: TGTGCCAGCAGCCAAGGACTAGCGGGAGTTGCAGATACGCAGTATTTT. Translation gives CASSQGLAGVADTQYF.

This clonotype was counted ten times or more. This sequence joins TRBV27 and TRBJ1-5, with 7 bases fitting TRBD1. The CDR3 has 16 amino acids. Germline CDR1 MNHEY, CDR2 SMNVEV (reference sequence). With V trimmed by 5 bases and J by 5 bases, 12 bases remained unmatched. For the CDR3, the DNA is TGTGCCAGCAGTCGACAGGGCCGGTATTTAGATCAGCCCCAGCATTTT. Protein product: CASSRQGRYLDQPQHF.

This clonotype occurred many times. The CDR3 coding sequence is TGTGCCAGCAGTTTCGGGGGCGTTGGTTACGAGCAGTACTTC. Amino acid sequence: CASSFGGVGYEQYF. The gene calls are TRBV27 and TRBJ2-7; tentatively, D is TRBD1 or TRBD2 (6 bases each). This CDR3 contains 14 residues. CDR1 and CDR2 (germline): MNHEY, SMNVEV (reference sequence). Trimming removed 3 bases from V and 4 bases from J, with 13 bases in between.

V is TRBV7-9 and J is TRBJ2-5; a weak D match, TRBD1 (5 bases). V lost 3 bases to trimming and J lost 8 bases, with 10 bases between them. The germline gives CDR1 SEHNR, CDR2 FQNEAQ (reference sequence). This CDR3 has 12 residues. The CDR3, as DNA: TGTGCCAGCAGCTTGTCGGACAAAACCCAGTACTTC. Its translation is CASSLSDKTQYF.

This clonotype was observed many times. The chain recombines TRBV30 with TRBJ2-3; D unresolved. The length of the CDR3 is 11 residues. The germline V gene has CDR1 GTSNPN and CDR2 SVGIG (reference sequence). Trimming removed 4 bases from V and 7 bases from J, with 9 bases in between. CDR3 sequence (DNA): TGTGCCTGGACCGGGCTGCATACGCAGTATTTT. This codes for CAWTGLHTQYF.

The chain has TRBV5-6 and TRBJ1-5, with D perhaps matching TRBD1 (6 bases). From germline, CDR1 is SGHDT and CDR2 YYEEEE. The CDR3 totals 15 residues. V was cut by 2 bases and J by 0 bases, with 9 bases left in between. In nucleotides, the CDR3 is TGTGCCAGCAGCTTCGGACAGTCTAGCAATCAGCCCCAGCATTTT. As protein: CASSFGQSSNQPQHF.

This CDR3 is CSVDLIDRGGHEQFF. DNA for the CDR3: TGCAGCGTTGATCTTATCGATCGGGGGGGTCATGAGCAGTTCTTC. The V and J genes are TRBV29-1 and TRBJ2-1; TRBD2 matches at 8 bases. This CDR3 is built from 15 residues. V lost 3 bases to trimming and J lost 8 bases; unmatched junction nucleotides: 12. Germline V lookup: CDR1 SQVTM, CDR2 ANQGSEA.

This clonotype was detected ten times or more. The gene calls are TRBV13 and TRBJ1-2; TRBD1 matches 8 bases. This CDR3 comprises 16 residues. Trimming removed 0 bases from V and 6 bases from J; junction bases left unmatched: 9. CDR1 and CDR2 (germline): PRHDT, FYEKMQ (reference sequence). The CDR3 here is CASSLGLLETGDGYTF. The CDR3 DNA reads as TGTGCCAGCAGCTTAGGCTTGCTTGAGACAGGGGATGGCTACACCTTC.

The gene calls are TRBV7-3 and TRBJ2-6; D could derive from TRBD1 or TRBD2 (5 bases each). Germline lookup yields CDR1 SGHTA and CDR2 FQGTGA. The CDR3 spans 19 residues. V lost 2 bases, J lost 0 bases, and 17 bases lay in between. Here the CDR3 DNA reads TGTGCCAGCAGCTTAGGAGACGGGGCCATCTACTCTGGGGCCAACGTCCTGACTTTC. Its translation is CASSLGDGAIYSGANVLTF.

On this clonotype: This sequence is one base from a far larger clone and is likely a read error. J is TRBJ2-6 and V is TRBV7-7; D tentatively reads TRBD1 or TRBD2 (5 bases each). V lost 8 bases, J lost 8 bases, and 16 bases lay in between. This CDR3 contains 14 residues. The germline gives CDR1 SSHAT, CDR2 FNYEAQ (reference sequence). This CDR3 reads CASPSPTGPNVLTF. In DNA, the CDR3 is TGTGCCAGCCCTAGCCCTACGGGGCCCAACGTCCTGACTTTC.

This clonotype has a count of ten or more. The chain recombines TRBV20-1 with TRBJ1-3; D possibly corresponds to TRBD1 (6 bases). CDR1 and CDR2 (germline): DFQATT, SNEGSKA (reference sequence). V lost 2 bases, J lost 0 bases, and 14 bases lay in between. The CDR3 runs to 16 residues. Written as DNA, the CDR3 is TGCAGTGCTAGACGTCCGACAGGCCGCTCTGGAAACACCATATATTTT. Its protein is CSARRPTGRSGNTIYF.

This clonotype was recorded at least ten times. The rearrangement links TRBV7-9 to TRBJ1-2; no clear D gene. The V end was cut by 4 bases, the J end by 4 bases, with 13 bases between. Germline CDR1 and CDR2: SEHNR and FQNEAQ (reference sequence). The CDR3 loop spans 14 amino acids. CDR3 residues: CASSYHEVAYGYTF. CDR3 nucleotide sequence: TGTGCCAGCAGCTATCACGAAGTGGCCTATGGCTACACCTTC.

At least ten counts were recorded for this clonotype. J is TRBJ2-7 and V is TRBV12-3 or TRBV12-4; D call uncertain. This CDR3 has 16 residues. V lost 2 bases, J lost 3 bases, and 17 bases lay in between. CDR3 protein: CASSLRGSRTFYEQYF. CDR3 sequence (DNA): TGTGCCAGCAGTTTACGCGGATCCCGTACCTTCTACGAGCAGTACTTC.

This clonotype has a count of ten or more. The rearrangement uses TRBV2 and TRBJ2-5; weak D call: TRBD1 (8 bases). Trimming pared 7 bases from V and 6 bases from J, leaving 30 bases between. Looked up from germline, CDR1 is SNHLY and CDR2 is FYNNEI. The CDR3 has 18 residues. The CDR3 region has the DNA TGTGCCAGCACAGCTAGCGGCTGGGTTGGACAGGGAGTACAGACCCAGTACTTC. Translated, it gives CASTASGWVGQGVQTQYF. Together with reference TRBV2 and TRBJ2-5, the CDR3 gives the full variable domain: EPEVTQTPSHQVTQMGQEVILRCVPISNHLYFYWYRQILGQKVEFLVSFYNNEISEKSEIFDDQFSVERPDGSNFTLKIRSTKLEDSAMYFCASTASGWVGQGVQTQYFGPGTRLLVL.

The chain has TRBV10-3 and TRBJ2-5, with unresolved D. Germline-derived CDR1 and CDR2 are ENHRY and SYGVKD. Deletions cut 0 bases from V and 5 bases from J, with 10 bases between. This CDR3 is built from 14 residues. In DNA, the CDR3 is TGTGCCATCAGTGAGTCGTTAGCTCGGGAGACCCAGTACTTC. It is translated as CAISESLARETQYF.

This clonotype has ten or more counts. V is TRBV29-1 and J is TRBJ1-1; the match to TRBD1 covers 8 bases. CDR1 is SQVTM and CDR2 is ANQGSEA in the germline V gene. Trimming took 6 bases from V and 12 from J; bases not matched to a gene: 9. CDR3 length: 11 residues. The CDR3 DNA follows: TGCAGCGTCCCGGACAGGGCGCATACTTTCTTT. Translation gives CSVPDRAHTFF.

This clonotype has a single count. The V call is TRBV4-1, the J call TRBJ2-7; 11 bases are shared with TRBD2. The CDR3 has 15 residues. Germline CDR1 MGHRA, CDR2 YSYEKL. Losses at the gene ends were 2 bases for V and 4 bases for J; bases not matched to a gene: 4. CDR3 sequence reads: CASSQSGLAAYEQYF. CDR3 sequence (DNA): TGCGCCAGCAGCCAATCGGGACTAGCGGCTTACGAGCAGTACTTC.

The chain carries TRBV7-3 and TRBJ2-3; D gene unclear. The length of the CDR3 is 15 residues. Between the trimmed V and J ends, which lost 1 base and 0 bases, there was a span of 8 bases. The germline gives CDR1 SGHTA, CDR2 FQGTGA. The CDR3 sequence is CASSLSLASTDTQYF. CDR3 nucleotide sequence: TGTGCCAGCAGCTTAAGCCTGGCGAGCACAGATACGCAGTATTTT.

This clonotype was observed at least ten times. V gene TRBV7-9 combines with J gene TRBJ1-4, with D unclear. The germline V gene encodes CDR1 SEHNR and CDR2 FQNEAQ (reference sequence). Trimming removed 3 bases at V and 4 bases at J, with 12 bases between. The CDR3 sequence is 15 residues long. This CDR3 is CASSFSYAINEKLFF. For the CDR3, the DNA is TGTGCCAGCAGCTTTTCGTACGCAATTAATGAAAAACTGTTTTTT.

This clonotype was seen only a few times. This chain connects TRBV29-1 to TRBJ2-4, with D perhaps TRBD1 or TRBD2 (5 bases each). Trimming took 1 base from V and 2 from J, leaving 12 bases between them. CDR3 length: 15 residues. Per the germline V gene, CDR1 is SQVTM and CDR2 is ANQGSEA. CDR3 coding DNA: TGCAGCGTTGAAGGGCCCCAGGGACCCAAAAACATTCAGTACTTC. Translating it yields CSVEGPQGPKNIQYF.

A few counts support this clonotype. This may arise from a read error, as a much more abundant clone is one base away. This CDR3 is missing its conserved last phenylalanine or tryptophan, likely due to a read error. The chain carries TRBV4-1 and TRBJ1-6, with TRBD1 identical over 7 bases. Trimming removed 2 bases from V and 4 bases from J; junction bases left unmatched: 5. The CDR3 length is 16 residues. Germline V lookup: CDR1 MGHRA, CDR2 YSYEKL. DNA for the CDR3: TGCGCCAGCAGCCAAACGACAGGGCGATATAATTCACCCCTCCACCTT. Translation: CASSQTTGRYNSPLHL.

This chain uses TRBV4-3 with TRBJ2-4; 7 positions agree with TRBD2. Germline assignment: CDR1 LGHNA and CDR2 YSLEER. The CDR3 loop spans 15 amino acids. V lost 0 bases and J lost 6; bases outside the gene matches: 5. CDR3: CASSQDAGAGNIQYF. Here the CDR3 DNA reads TGCGCCAGCAGCCAAGACGCGGGAGCAGGAAACATTCAGTACTTC.

This clonotype was seen many times. The rearrangement uses TRBV3-1 and TRBJ2-5; no clear D. Germline V gives CDR1 LGHDT, CDR2 YNNKEL (reference sequence). The CDR3 has 19 residues. V was trimmed by 0 bases and J by 5 bases, leaving 25 bases between them. The CDR3: CASSQEVVVAANLGETQYF. The CDR3 DNA is TGTGCCAGCAGCCAAGAAGTGGTAGTCGCGGCCAACCTGGGGGAGACCCAGTACTTC.

As for this clonotype: A much larger clone differs by one base, so this may be a read error. This sequence joins TRBV27 and TRBJ2-1; D is possibly TRBD1 (5 bases). Germline V lookup: CDR1 MNHEY, CDR2 SMNVEV (reference sequence). The CDR3 sequence is 15 residues long. The CDR3 spells CAISGSGPEYNEQFF. DNA for the CDR3: TGTGCCATCAGTGGATCAGGGCCCGAATACAATGAGCAGTTCTTC.